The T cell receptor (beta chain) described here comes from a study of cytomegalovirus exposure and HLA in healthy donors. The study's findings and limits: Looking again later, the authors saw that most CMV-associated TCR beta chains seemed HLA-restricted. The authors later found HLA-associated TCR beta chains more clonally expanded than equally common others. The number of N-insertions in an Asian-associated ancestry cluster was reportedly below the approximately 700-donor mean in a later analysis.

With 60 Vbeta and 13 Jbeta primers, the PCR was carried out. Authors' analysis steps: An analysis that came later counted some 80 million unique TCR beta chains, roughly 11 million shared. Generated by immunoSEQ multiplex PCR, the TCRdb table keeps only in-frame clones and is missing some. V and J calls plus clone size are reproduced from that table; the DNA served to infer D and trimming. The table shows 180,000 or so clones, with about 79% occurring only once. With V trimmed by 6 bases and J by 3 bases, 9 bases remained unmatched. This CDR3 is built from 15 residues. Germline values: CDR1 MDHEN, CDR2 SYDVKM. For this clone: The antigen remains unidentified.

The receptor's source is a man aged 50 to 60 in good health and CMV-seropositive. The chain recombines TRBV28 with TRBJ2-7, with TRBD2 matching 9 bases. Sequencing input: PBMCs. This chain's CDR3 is CASRAPGLAVYEQYF. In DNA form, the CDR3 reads TGTGCCAGCAGGGCGCCGGGACTAGCCGTCTACGAGCAGTACTTC.